Detailed here is one T cell receptor (beta chain). The antigen is unknown. This entry is derived from a study of Tregs in tolerant kidney transplant recipients. This CDR3 has 17 residues. The junction had 4 bases not matched to a gene; V was cut back by 1 base and J by 1 base. Per the germline V gene, CDR1 is SGHVS and CDR2 is FNYEAQ. General study points: Antigen-driven expansion was suggested because donor-specific Tregs expanded more than all Tregs in tolerant patients.

Only in-frame clones appear in the TCRdb table, and some are missing; sequencing was by immunoSEQ multiplex PCR. This sample carries tens of thousands of clones, roughly nine tenths of them seen once, and the ten largest clones take more than 0.35%. The rearrangement joins TRBV7-6 to TRBJ1-5; 10 positions match TRBD1. This clonotype originated in a human donor who received a combined kidney and bone marrow transplant. Sequenced material: CD4+ T cells from blood, taken before the transplant. CDR3 nucleotide sequence: TGTGCCAGCAGCTTAGGGGACAGGGGTTCGAGCAATCAGCCCCAGCATTTT. It translates to CASSLGDRGSSNQPQHF. Complete variable domain (other parts from reference TRBV7-6 and TRBJ1-5): GAGVSQSPRYKVTKRGQDVALRCDPISGHVSLYWYRQALGQGPEFLTYFNYEAQQDKSGLPNDRFSAERPEGSISTLTIQRTEQRDSAMYRCASSLGDRGSSNQPQHFGDGTRLSIL.